Below are 30 T cell receptor beta chains sequenced from a single sample in a study of blood T cell repertoires in COVID-19 (dated by TCRdb to 2018 to 2021). Library creation used the immunoSEQ multiplex PCR assay. TCRdb re-hosts the immuneACCESS table, in-frame sequences only. Its copies lack some clones; in the studies checked, an unresolved V gene accounts for under half of them, and the cause for the rest is not known. Across this sample there are around 150,000 clones, with 65% to 85% seen only once. 3% to 4.5% of the sample goes to the ten largest clones. Source material: peripheral blood. Receptor source: a woman aged 80 or over with acute or convalescent COVID-19.

This clone was seen just once. The chain is built from TRBV29-1 and TRBJ2-1; D perhaps matches TRBD2 (6 bases). Trimming took off 4 bases at V and 4 bases at J, with 17 bases between the two ends. Per the germline V gene, CDR1 is SQVTM and CDR2 is ANQGSEA. The CDR3 loop spans 15 amino acids. The CDR3 is CSVGPPGDLYNEQFF. For the CDR3, the DNA is TGCAGCGTTGGCCCTCCGGGGGACCTATACAATGAGCAGTTCTTC.

The chain recombines TRBV6-2 or TRBV6-3 with TRBJ1-5, with D perhaps matching TRBD1 (6 bases). Germline values: CDR1 MNHEY, CDR2 SVGEGT. V gave up 6 bases and J gave up 4 bases, with 16 bases separating them. The CDR3 runs to 15 residues. For the CDR3, the DNA is TGTGCCAGCAGCCGGACGGACAGAAAGAATCAGCCCCAGCATTTT. Translating it yields CASSRTDRKNQPQHF.

The gene calls are TRBV19 and TRBJ1-5; 7 bases are a match to TRBD1. Trimming cost V 7 bases and J 1 base; bases outside gene matches: 7. This CDR3 spans 15 amino acids. Per germline, CDR1 LNHDA and CDR2 SQIVND (reference sequence). The CDR3 loop reads CASTETGRSNQPQHF. CDR3 sequence (DNA): TGTGCCAGTACCGAGACAGGGAGGAGCAATCAGCCCCAGCATTTT.

The V call is TRBV19, the J call TRBJ1-5, with a possible D match to TRBD1 (6 bases). Between the trimmed V and J ends, which lost 6 bases and 6 bases, there was a span of 15 bases. Germline assignment: CDR1 LNHDA and CDR2 SQIVND (reference sequence). The CDR3 runs 14 residues. CDR3 bases: TGTGCCAGTAGGGGAACAGGGTTCAGTCAGCCCCAGCATTTT. It is translated as CASRGTGFSQPQHF. Together with reference TRBV19 and TRBJ1-5, the CDR3 gives the full variable domain: DGGITQSPKYLFRKEGQNVTLSCEQNLNHDAMYWYRQDPGQGLRLIYYSQIVNDFQKGDIAEGYSVSREKKESFPLTVTSAQKNPTAFYLCASRGTGFSQPQHFGDGTRLSIL.

V and J are TRBV12-5 and TRBJ2-3; 12 nucleotides agree with TRBD2. Germline V gives CDR1 LGHNT, CDR2 FRNRAP. The V segment lost 1 base and the J segment 4 bases; nucleotides outside the gene matches: 6. CDR3 length equals 17 residues. The CDR3 spells CASGLGLAGVSADTQYF. The CDR3 bases are TGTGCTAGTGGTTTGGGACTAGCGGGAGTTTCGGCAGATACGCAGTATTTT.

The chain has TRBV5-6 and TRBJ2-3; 11 nucleotides agree with TRBD2. The CDR3 is 16 residues long. Germline values: CDR1 SGHDT, CDR2 YYEEEE. The V and J ends lost 4 bases and 2 bases, in that order; junction bases with no gene match: 6. The CDR3 protein is CASSLGTSGITDTQYF. CDR3 DNA: TGTGCCAGCAGCCTAGGGACTAGCGGAATCACAGATACGCAGTATTTT.

This chain joins TRBV6-1 and TRBJ2-7, with D tentatively TRBD1 (6 bases). The CDR3 has 13 residues. Germline CDR1 and CDR2: MNHNS and SASEGT. With 2 bases removed from V and 4 bases from J, the gap between germline ends came to 9 bases. The CDR3 loop is CASSEIQGYEQYF. In nucleotides, the CDR3 is TGTGCCAGCAGTGAAATACAGGGATACGAGCAGTACTTC.

The chain employs TRBV11-3 and TRBJ2-2; 15 bases are a match to TRBD2. Germline V gene sequence: CDR1 SGHNT, CDR2 YENEEA. The V and J ends lost 5 bases and 4 bases, in that order; junction bases with no gene match: 8. The CDR3 has 18 residues. The CDR3 DNA reads TGTGCCAGCAGCGAAGGACTAGCGGGGGGGCCGAGCACCGGGGAGCTGTTTTTT. Encoded protein: CASSEGLAGGPSTGELFF.

This clone was observed once. The same CDR3 can be traced to other DNA sequences in this sample. The rearrangement uses TRBV7-9 and TRBJ1-4, with 9 bases matching TRBD1. The germline V gene encodes CDR1 SEHNR and CDR2 FQNEAQ (reference sequence). The CDR3 length is 15 residues. Trimming took 5 bases from V and 4 from J; bases not matched to a gene: 5. The CDR3 bases are TGTGCCAGCAGCCCGGGACAGGGCAGTAATGAAAAACTGTTTTTT. As protein: CASSPGQGSNEKLFF. Drawing the rest from reference TRBV7-9 and TRBJ1-4, the complete variable domain is DTGVSQNPRHKITKRGQNVTFRCDPISEHNRLYWYRQTLGQGPEFLTYFQNEAQLEKSRLLSDRFSAERPKGSFSTLEIQRTEQGDSAMYLCASSPGQGSNEKLFFGSGTQLSVL.

The chain links TRBV5-1 to TRBJ1-1; D ambiguous. Germline CDR1 reads SGHRS; CDR2 reads YFSETQ. The CDR3 spans 14 residues. V lost 0 bases and J lost 5, with 11 bases in between. CDR3 loop: CASSLGSSVTEAFF. The CDR3 DNA is TGCGCCAGCAGCTTGGGATCCAGCGTAACTGAAGCTTTCTTT.

The chain is built from TRBV6-1 and TRBJ1-5; D gene uncertain. The V end was cut by 3 bases, the J end by 2 bases, with 11 bases between. Germline CDR1 MNHNS, CDR2 SASEGT. This CDR3 has 15 amino acids. This CDR3 is CASSEGNPGNQPQHF. The CDR3 nucleotides read TGTGCCAGCAGTGAGGGCAACCCGGGCAATCAGCCCCAGCATTTT.

This chain's CDR3 is CASSFPGDTEAFF. The DNA of the CDR3 is TGCGCCAGCAGCTTCCCAGGGGACACTGAAGCTTTCTTT. This chain connects TRBV5-1 to TRBJ1-1; weak D call: TRBD1 (6 bases). V was clipped by 2 bases and J by 3 bases, with 8 bases between them. CDR1 and CDR2 from the germline V gene are SGHRS and YFSETQ. This CDR3 has 13 amino acids.

This clone was recorded a few times. The rearrangement uses TRBV6-1 and TRBJ1-2; D is perhaps TRBD1 (6 bases). The CDR3 is 16 amino acids. Germline V gives CDR1 MNHNS, CDR2 SASEGT. V lost 1 base and J 2 bases, leaving 14 bases between the germline ends. The CDR3 region has the DNA TGTGCCAGCAGTGAAGGGAAAGGGGGACAAAACTATGGCTACACCTTC. Its translation is CASSEGKGGQNYGYTF.

J is TRBJ1-4 and V is TRBV28, with 7 bases aligning to TRBD1. Germline lookup yields CDR1 MDHEN and CDR2 SYDVKM. This CDR3 is 17 amino acids long. Trimming removed 7 bases from V and 0 bases from J; junction bases left unmatched: 11. DNA for the CDR3: TGTGCCAGCAACATAGCATCAGGGGGATCAACTAATGAAAAACTGTTTTTT. This codes for CASNIASGGSTNEKLFF.

This clone was observed a handful of times. This chain joins TRBV19 and TRBJ2-5, with a weak D call TRBD1 (7 bases). The V gene lost 1 base and the J gene lost 5 bases, with 14 bases spanning the gap. The CDR3 has 15 residues. Germline CDR1 and CDR2: LNHDA and SQIVND (reference sequence). Here the CDR3 DNA reads TGTGCCAGTAGTATAGGGGGGGACAGCTGGGAGACCCAGTACTTC. This translates into CASSIGGDSWETQYF.

This rearrangement joins TRBV29-1 to TRBJ2-7; D gene uncertain. V dropped 8 bases and J dropped 4 bases, with 12 bases sitting between them. The CDR3 covers 11 residues. In germline, CDR1 is SQVTM, CDR2 ANQGSEA. In DNA form, the CDR3 reads TGCAGCAACCCGGAGCTTTACGAGCAGTACTTC. Protein sequence: CSNPELYEQYF.

The chain uses TRBV7-8 and TRBJ1-1; D may be TRBD1 (5 bases). CDR1 is SGHVS and CDR2 is FQNEAQ in the germline V gene. This CDR3 contains 15 residues. The germline V and J ends were trimmed by 2 bases and 6 bases, with 16 bases remaining between them. The CDR3 coding sequence is TGTGCCAGCAGCTTATTACGGGGGTGGGGCGCTGAAGCTTTCTTT. Translating gives CASSLLRGWGAEAFF. Using reference TRBV7-8 and TRBJ1-1 for the parts outside the CDR3, the full variable domain is GAGVSQSPRYKVAKRGQDVALRCDPISGHVSLFWYQQALGQGPEFLTYFQNEAQLDKSGLPSDRFFAERPEGSVSTLKIQRTQQEDSAVYLCASSLLRGWGAEAFFGQGTRLTVV.

J is TRBJ1-1 and V is TRBV18, with TRBD1 matching 9 bases. Germline V gives CDR1 KGHSH, CDR2 LQKENI. The trim removed 4 bases at V and 7 bases at J, leaving 7 bases unmatched. The CDR3 is made up of 14 amino acids. CDR3: CASSRDTGGGEAFF. In DNA form, the CDR3 reads TGTGCCAGCTCACGGGATACAGGGGGCGGTGAAGCTTTCTTT.

J is TRBJ1-5 and V is TRBV6-1, with D maybe TRBD1 (6 bases). CDR3 size: 16 residues. V was trimmed by 2 bases and J by 6 bases, leaving 17 bases between them. Per germline, CDR1 MNHNS and CDR2 SASEGT. The CDR3 loop is CASSELGWGGLQPQHF. The CDR3 DNA sequence: TGTGCCAGCAGTGAACTGGGTTGGGGGGGGCTTCAGCCCCAGCATTTT.

The chain joins TRBV19 to TRBJ1-2; possibly TRBD1 for D (6 bases). Trimming took 5 bases from V and 5 from J, leaving 9 bases between them. The CDR3 contains 12 residues. Germline values: CDR1 LNHDA, CDR2 SQIVND (reference sequence). CDR3 DNA sequence: TGTGCCAGTAGTCCGGACAGATATGGCTACACCTTC. Its protein is CASSPDRYGYTF.

The chain carries TRBV24-1 and TRBJ2-3, with 7 bases lining up with TRBD2. This CDR3 has 15 amino acids. V shed 9 bases, J shed 1 base, and the junction held 9 bases outside the gene matches. The germline V gene has CDR1 KGHDR and CDR2 SFDVKD. In DNA form, the CDR3 reads TGTGCCACCGCCACGTCCACTAGCGGCACAGATACGCAGTATTTT. It yields the protein CATATSTSGTDTQYF.

The chain employs TRBV2 and TRBJ1-2; the D gene is possibly TRBD1 (5 bases). Germline CDR1 and CDR2: SNHLY and FYNNEI. The CDR3 contains 14 residues. Trimming pared 5 bases from V and 2 bases from J, leaving 12 bases between. CDR3 loop: CASSRDGGNYGYTF. As DNA, the CDR3 is TGTGCCAGCAGTAGGGACGGGGGAAACTATGGCTACACCTTC.

The V call is TRBV2, the J call TRBJ1-3; a weak D match, TRBD1 (6 bases). CDR1 is SNHLY and CDR2 is FYNNEI in the germline V gene. V was pared by 4 bases and J by 0 bases, with 13 bases between. CDR3 length: 16 residues. CDR3 region: CASSVSGANSGNTIYF. CDR3 in DNA: TGTGCCAGCAGTGTGTCAGGGGCGAACTCTGGAAACACCATATATTTT.

The chain uses TRBV6-5 and TRBJ1-2, with D tentatively TRBD1 (5 bases). Germline-derived CDR1 and CDR2 are MNHEY and SVGAGI. This CDR3 contains 13 residues. Trimming took 6 bases from V and 6 from J, leaving 14 bases between them. The CDR3 is CASRRGGVDGYTF. CDR3 DNA: TGTGCCAGCAGGAGGGGAGGGGTTGATGGCTACACCTTC.

The genes are TRBV19 and TRBJ1-1; 7 positions agree with TRBD1. The germline CDR1 and CDR2 sequences are LNHDA and SQIVND (reference sequence). This CDR3 region has 13 residues. Trimming at V came to 10 bases and at J to 4 bases, leaving 9 bases not matched to a gene. CDR3 DNA sequence: TGTGCCACCTCAGAGGGGGCGGGCACTGAAGCTTTCTTT. This sequence encodes CATSEGAGTEAFF.

V usage is TRBV5-5 and J usage is TRBJ2-5, with 9 bases aligning to TRBD2. V shed 4 bases, J shed 4 bases, and the junction held 8 bases outside the gene matches. The CDR3 loop spans 15 amino acids. Germline V gene sequence: CDR1 SGHKS, CDR2 YYEKEE (reference sequence). CDR3 amino acids: CASSPAAGGRETQYF. CDR3 nucleotide sequence: TGTGCCAGCAGCCCGGCGGCGGGGGGGCGAGAGACCCAGTACTTC. Drawing the rest from reference TRBV5-5 and TRBJ2-5, the complete variable domain is DAGVTQSPTHLIKTRGQQVTLRCSPISGHKSVSWYQQVLGQGPQFIFQYYEKEERGRGNFPDRFSARQFPNYSSELNVNALLLGDSALYLCASSPAAGGRETQYFGPGTRLLVL.

This chain connects TRBV6-2 or TRBV6-3 to TRBJ2-7; 7 bases map to TRBD2. This CDR3 has 15 residues. J lost 7 bases, V lost 2 bases, and 11 bases had no gene match. Per germline, CDR1 MNHEY and CDR2 SVGEGT. CDR3 loop: CASSYRGSSSREQYF. CDR3 nucleotide sequence: TGTGCCAGCAGTTACCGCGGGAGCTCCAGTCGGGAGCAGTACTTC.

The rearrangement uses TRBV7-6 and TRBJ2-1; possibly TRBD1 for D (6 bases). Trimming pared 5 bases from V and 10 bases from J, leaving 12 bases between. Germline V CDR1 and CDR2: SGHVS, FNYEAQ. The CDR3 consists of 12 residues. As DNA, the CDR3 is TGTGCCAGCAGCCTCAACAGGGAGGAGCAGTTCTTC. The encoded protein is CASSLNREEQFF.

The gene calls are TRBV5-5 and TRBJ1-2, with a tentative D call TRBD1 (6 bases). The CDR3 runs to 12 residues. From germline, CDR1 is SGHKS and CDR2 YYEKEE (reference sequence). Trimming stripped 4 bases from V and 4 bases from J, with 8 bases between. CDR3 nucleotides: TGTGCCAGCAGCATGGACAGCTATGGCTACACCTTC. Its protein product is CASSMDSYGYTF.

The rearrangement uses TRBV19 and TRBJ2-7, with D unresolved. Between the trimmed V and J ends, which lost 8 bases and 0 bases, there was a span of 11 bases. Germline V gene sequence: CDR1 LNHDA, CDR2 SQIVND (reference sequence). The CDR3 totals 13 residues. Here the CDR3 reads CASSTQDSYEQYF. The DNA for the CDR3 is TGTGCCAGTTCGACGCAGGACTCCTACGAGCAGTACTTC.